Each of the 32 T cell receptor beta chains below was sequenced from the same sample in a study of T cells in Graves' hyperthyroidism and ophthalmopathy. There were TCR beta CDR3 regions amplified from RNA transcripts. Researchers ran a first-round RT-PCR on the TCR CDR3 using the HTBI primer set. Via MiXCR, TCRdb re-called the multiplex PCR reads, giving one row per CDR3 protein. Among 450,000 to 650,000 distinct CDR3 sequences, around 14% were seen once, and the ten largest hold roughly 7%. The sequenced material came from blood. These receptors all come from a woman aged 18-30 years with Graves' ophthalmopathy.

This clonotype was recorded at least ten times. The V and J genes are TRBV12-3 or TRBV12-4 and TRBJ2-7; 8 nucleotides agree with TRBD1. The trim removed 5 bases at V and 4 bases at J, leaving 7 bases unmatched. This CDR3 has 14 residues. CDR3 sequence (DNA): TGTGCCAGCAGTCCGACAGGGGTTTATTACGAGCAGTACTTC. Translating it yields CASSPTGVYYEQYF.

The sample holds many counts of this clonotype. The gene calls are TRBV7-9 and TRBJ2-1; TRBD1 matches at 7 bases. The CDR3 has 17 amino acids. Losses at the gene ends were 4 bases for V and 8 bases for J; bases not matched to a gene: 17. CDR1 and CDR2 from the germline V gene are SEHNR and FQNEAQ (reference sequence). The CDR3, as DNA: TGTGCCAGCAGCTCCGTCGACAGGGAACTCTTAATTTATGAGCAGTTCTTC. Translated: CASSSVDRELLIYEQFF.

This clonotype was recorded many times. The rearrangement joins TRBV6-5 to TRBJ2-7, with 11 bases fitting TRBD2. Germline V lookup: CDR1 MNHEY, CDR2 SVGAGI. V was pared by 0 bases and J by 0 bases, with 1 base of the junction left unmatched. The CDR3 is made up of 16 amino acids. The CDR3 DNA follows: TGTGCCAGCAGTTACTCGGGACTAGCGGACTCCTACGAGCAGTACTTC. It specifies CASSYSGLADSYEQYF.

This clonotype was observed at least ten times. V gene TRBV12-3 or TRBV12-4 combines with J gene TRBJ2-5, with 11 nucleotides matching TRBD2. The V segment lost 7 bases and the J segment 12 bases; nucleotides outside the gene matches: 10. CDR3 length: 13 residues. CDR3 nucleotides: TGTGCCAGCACCATGGGGGTAGCGGGAGGGAAGTACTTC. This sequence encodes CASTMGVAGGKYF.

This clonotype was recorded at least ten times. This sequence joins TRBV4-3 and TRBJ1-3; D is unresolved. Trimming stripped 0 bases from V and 3 bases from J, with 3 bases between. Germline V gene sequence: CDR1 LGHNA, CDR2 YSLEER. This CDR3 contains 13 residues. CDR3 in DNA: TGCGCCAGCAGCCAAGATTTTGGAAACACCATATATTTT. The encoded protein is CASSQDFGNTIYF.

This clonotype was seen only a few times. The J gene is TRBJ1-3, the V gene TRBV12-3 or TRBV12-4, with a possible D match to TRBD1 (6 bases). The CDR3 is made up of 14 amino acids. Trimming pared 11 bases from V and 0 bases from J, leaving 14 bases between. The CDR3 coding sequence is TGTGCCGGCACTACAGGGACCTCTGGAAACACCATATATTTT. Translating gives CAGTTGTSGNTIYF.

Ten or more counts support this clonotype. V gene TRBV2 combines with J gene TRBJ2-7; D remains unclear. This CDR3 region has 11 residues. The germline gives CDR1 SNHLY, CDR2 FYNNEI. Trimming stripped 7 bases from V and 4 bases from J, with 8 bases between. CDR3 sequence: CASTGIYEQYF. DNA of the CDR3: TGTGCCAGCACCGGAATTTACGAGCAGTACTTC.

The gene calls are TRBV19 and TRBJ2-1, with a possible D match to TRBD2 (5 bases). The V end was cut by 1 base, the J end by 7 bases, with 14 bases between. The CDR3 spans 15 residues. CDR1 is LNHDA, CDR2 SQIVND, per germline (reference sequence). In DNA form, the CDR3 reads TGTGCCAGTAGTATAGGGCGGGCCCCGATGAATGAGCAGTTCTTC. Protein sequence: CASSIGRAPMNEQFF.

This clonotype has at least ten counts. V gene TRBV27 combines with J gene TRBJ2-7; no clear D gene. The CDR3 has 14 amino acids. With 5 bases removed from V and 0 bases from J, the gap between germline ends came to 11 bases. The V gene's germline CDR1 is MNHEY and CDR2 SMNVEV (reference sequence). As DNA, the CDR3 is TGTGCCAGCAGTGTCGGTTCTAGCTCCTACGAGCAGTACTTC. Its protein product is CASSVGSSSYEQYF.

This clonotype has a count of ten or more. The rearrangement joins TRBV12-3 or TRBV12-4 to TRBJ1-1; D may be TRBD1 (6 bases). Trimming removed 5 bases at V and 5 bases at J, with 18 bases between. This CDR3 has 15 amino acids. CDR3 amino acids: CASSISARGDTEAFF. CDR3 bases: TGTGCCAGCAGTATATCGGCCAGGGGTGATACTGAAGCTTTCTTT.

This clonotype was seen at least ten times. The chain couples TRBV7-2 to TRBJ2-1, with D possibly matching TRBD2 (7 bases). The CDR3 extends over 14 amino acids. Germline values: CDR1 SGHTA, CDR2 FQGNSA. Trimming left V 1 base short and J 8 bases short, with 12 bases between. The CDR3 region is CASSLDAGAYEQFF. DNA of the CDR3: TGTGCCAGCAGCTTAGATGCGGGGGCGTATGAGCAGTTCTTC.

This clonotype was detected ten times or more. The rearrangement uses TRBV27 and TRBJ2-7; D not certain. CDR3 length: 12 amino acids. V was clipped by 4 bases and J by 5 bases, with 9 bases between them. Germline V CDR1 and CDR2: MNHEY, SMNVEV (reference sequence). The CDR3 sequence is CASSSGYHEQYF. DNA for the CDR3: TGTGCCAGCAGTTCTGGGTACCACGAGCAGTACTTC.

In its sample, this clonotype was seen many times. The chain combines TRBV10-3 with TRBJ2-1; 9 bases align to TRBD1. Trimming took 10 bases from V and 5 from J; bases not matched to a gene: 6. From germline, CDR1 is ENHRY and CDR2 SYGVKD. This CDR3 comprises 13 residues. DNA of the CDR3: TGTGCCAGCAACAGGGGGCCTCACAATGAGCAGTTCTTC. Its protein product is CASNRGPHNEQFF.

This clonotype was seen at least ten times. The chain has TRBV6-1 and TRBJ1-2; D gene uncertain. The germline V gene has CDR1 MNHNS and CDR2 SASEGT. Trimming left V 4 bases short and J 4 bases short, with 10 bases between. CDR3 length equals 13 residues. This CDR3 is CASSVHSVYGYTF. CDR3 sequence (DNA): TGTGCCAGCAGTGTCCACAGTGTCTATGGCTACACCTTC.

The chain recombines TRBV7-9 with TRBJ1-3, with 7 nucleotides matching TRBD1. The CDR3 consists of 17 residues. The germline V gene has CDR1 SEHNR and CDR2 FQNEAQ (reference sequence). V was clipped by 5 bases and J by 2 bases; unmatched bases: 12. Here the CDR3 DNA reads TGTGCCAGCAGCGACGGTTCCGGGACAGCTCCTGGAAACACCATATATTTT. Amino acids: CASSDGSGTAPGNTIYF.

This clonotype was observed a few times. V and J are TRBV19 and TRBJ2-3; D perhaps matches TRBD2 (6 bases). Trimming stripped 7 bases from V and 1 base from J, with 12 bases between. There are 14 residues in the CDR3. Germline CDR1 LNHDA, CDR2 SQIVND (reference sequence). The CDR3 DNA reads TGTGCCAGTACTGGGTCTAGCGGCACAGATACGCAGTATTTT. Encoded protein: CASTGSSGTDTQYF.

The genes are TRBV11-1 and TRBJ2-5; a weak D match, TRBD2 (6 bases). CDR3 length: 15 amino acids. CDR1 is SGHAT, CDR2 FQDESV, per germline (reference sequence). The V end lost 4 bases, the J end lost 5 bases, and 17 bases lay between the germline ends. The CDR3 bases are TGTGCCAGCAGCTCTCGACTAGGTCCGCAGGAGACCCAGTACTTC. It codes for CASSSRLGPQETQYF.

At least ten counts were recorded for this clonotype. V gene TRBV9 combines with J gene TRBJ2-5; unclear D gene. V lost 0 bases, J lost 5 bases, and 11 bases lay in between. Per the germline V gene, CDR1 is SGDLS and CDR2 is YYNGEE. This CDR3 spans 14 amino acids. The CDR3 here is CASSVGGVKETQYF. CDR3 DNA: TGTGCCAGCAGCGTAGGAGGAGTTAAGGAGACCCAGTACTTC.

The gene calls are TRBV19 and TRBJ1-2; tentatively, D is TRBD1 (5 bases). Germline lookup yields CDR1 LNHDA and CDR2 SQIVND (reference sequence). The CDR3 consists of 13 residues. Trimming took 5 bases from V and 4 from J, leaving 11 bases between them. The CDR3 nucleotides read TGTGCCAGTAGTCCGACAGAGCGCTATGGCTACACCTTC. Translating gives CASSPTERYGYTF.

This clonotype showed up many times. The chain employs TRBV12-3 or TRBV12-4 and TRBJ2-4, with a possible D match to TRBD2 (5 bases). The length of the CDR3 is 15 residues. V was trimmed by 8 bases and J by 10 bases, leaving 24 bases between them. CDR3 loop: CASAPTGGPLGIQYF. CDR3 sequence (DNA): TGTGCCAGCGCTCCCACTGGAGGTCCCCTGGGGATTCAGTACTTC.

This chain uses TRBV10-3 with TRBJ2-3; D might be TRBD2 (6 bases). CDR1 is ENHRY and CDR2 is SYGVKD in the germline V gene. CDR3 length equals 16 residues. Trimming left V 5 bases short and J 0 bases short, with 15 bases between. DNA for the CDR3: TGTGCCATCAGTAGAAAAGGGGCGGGGAGCACAGATACGCAGTATTTT. Its translation is CAISRKGAGSTDTQYF.

In this sample, this clonotype turned up many times. This chain links TRBV3-1 with TRBJ1-5; D is perhaps TRBD1 (5 bases). V lost 0 bases to trimming and J lost 5 bases, with 11 bases between them. In germline, CDR1 is LGHDT, CDR2 YNNKEL (reference sequence). This CDR3 spans 15 amino acids. As DNA, the CDR3 is TGTGCCAGCAGCCAAGAGGGGCCGGTGGATCAGCCCCAGCATTTT. The encoded protein is CASSQEGPVDQPQHF.

This clonotype was seen more than once but under ten times. The chain uses TRBV25-1 and TRBJ2-1, with TRBD2 matching over 15 bases. V was pared by 8 bases and J by 5 bases, with 7 bases of the junction left unmatched. Germline CDR1 MGHDK, CDR2 SYGVNS. The CDR3 totals 16 residues. CDR3 DNA sequence: TGTGCCAGCGGGGGACTAGCGGGAGGAGGGAACAATGAGCAGTTCTTC. It codes for CASGGLAGGGNNEQFF. Complete variable domain (other parts from reference TRBV25-1 and TRBJ2-1): EADIYQTPRYLVIGTGKKITLECSQTMGHDKMYWYQQDPGMELHLIHYSYGVNSTEKGDLSSESTVSRIRTEHFPLTLESARPSHTSQYLCASGGLAGGGNNEQFFGPGTRLTVL.

This clonotype was seen only once. No conserved phenylalanine or tryptophan is present at the end of the CDR3, so a read error is the likely explanation. J is TRBJ2-3 and V is TRBV19; 8 nucleotides line up with TRBD2. V shed 5 bases, J shed 1 base, and the junction held 8 bases outside the gene matches. The germline gives CDR1 LNHDA, CDR2 SQIVND (reference sequence). The CDR3 sequence is 16 residues long. The CDR3, as DNA: TGTGCCAGTAGTGCAACTAGCGGCCCCCGCACAGATACGCAGTATCTT. It specifies CASSATSGPRTDTQYL.

This clonotype was counted between two and nine times. This sequence joins TRBV24-1 and TRBJ1-1; D is unresolved. Germline values: CDR1 KGHDR, CDR2 SFDVKD. CDR3 length equals 13 residues. V was pared by 3 bases and J by 7 bases, with 11 bases between. The DNA of the CDR3 is TGTGCCACCAGTGATCAGAGGCGACATGAAGCTTTCTTT. Translation: CATSDQRRHEAFF.

This clonotype has ten or more counts. The V call is TRBV5-1, the J call TRBJ2-5; D unresolved. The CDR3 runs to 14 residues. The ends were cut back, 6 bases at V and 1 base at J, with 13 bases in the middle. Looked up from germline, CDR1 is SGHRS and CDR2 is YFSETQ. This chain's CDR3 is CASKIGRGQETQYF. The CDR3 bases are TGCGCCAGCAAGATAGGGCGAGGCCAAGAGACCCAGTACTTC.

This clonotype has only a few counts. V is TRBV10-3 and J is TRBJ1-5, with TRBD1 identical over 7 bases. Germline V lookup: CDR1 ENHRY, CDR2 SYGVKD. CDR3 size: 17 residues. Trimming removed 2 bases from V and 0 bases from J; junction bases left unmatched: 7. The CDR3 is CAISEPGQSHSNQPQHF. The CDR3 DNA follows: TGTGCCATCAGTGAGCCGGGACAGAGTCATAGCAATCAGCCCCAGCATTTT.

The genes are TRBV9 and TRBJ2-3; no clear D gene. Trimming cost V 4 bases and J 7 bases, with 19 bases left between them. CDR3 size: 15 residues. Per germline, CDR1 SGDLS and CDR2 YYNGEE. CDR3 sequence (DNA): TGTGCCAGCAGCAGTAGTGGCGGTGTCACGAATACGCAGTATTTT. Amino acid sequence: CASSSSGGVTNTQYF.

This clonotype appeared many times. CDR3 loop: CASSFTRLEIHTQYF. The CDR3 DNA follows: TGTGCCAGCAGCTTTACGCGGCTCGAGATCCATACGCAGTATTTT. This chain joins TRBV7-2 and TRBJ2-3; D not certain. Between the trimmed V and J ends, which lost 3 bases and 7 bases, there was a span of 17 bases. Germline V gives CDR1 SGHTA, CDR2 FQGNSA. The CDR3 totals 15 residues.

This clonotype appeared a few times. This rearrangement joins TRBV5-6 to TRBJ1-1; 9 bases fit TRBD1. After removal of 2 bases from V and 0 bases from J, the junction contained 5 bases not matched to a gene. CDR1 is SGHDT, CDR2 YYEEEE, per germline. This CDR3 has 16 residues. The CDR3 loop is CASSFTGGGVNTEAFF. As DNA, the CDR3 is TGTGCCAGCAGCTTTACAGGGGGCGGAGTGAACACTGAAGCTTTCTTT.

This clonotype was seen many times. The V gene is TRBV10-3, the J gene TRBJ2-3; 7 bases agree with TRBD2. This CDR3 has 15 amino acids. The germline V gene has CDR1 ENHRY and CDR2 SYGVKD. V lost 6 bases and J lost 5; bases outside the gene matches: 11. The CDR3, as DNA: TGTGCCATCAGCCCCAGGGCGGGAGCTGGAGATACGCAGTATTTT. Translated: CAISPRAGAGDTQYF.

At least ten counts were recorded for this clonotype. This chain connects TRBV7-9 to TRBJ2-7; D is ambiguous. Trimming left V 1 base short and J 4 bases short, with 11 bases between. Germline V CDR1 and CDR2: SEHNR, FQNEAQ (reference sequence). The CDR3 contains 14 residues. CDR3 coding DNA: TGTGCCAGCAGCTTAGGGCAGAACTTTTACGAGCAGTACTTC. This translates into CASSLGQNFYEQYF.